What follows describes a single T cell receptor beta chain. Its target is not known. The second PCR ran roughly 6 to 12 cycles with a sample-barcoded 5' primer and J-beta primers. One entry per CDR3 protein, called by TCRdb with MiXCR from the 5' RACE reads. The table lists about 780,000 distinct CDR3 sequences, around 24% of them singletons. This entry is derived from a study of blood T cells in healthy people across ages. Whole-study findings and limits: It was held that the diversity estimates obtained from one million T cells were underestimates.

Deletions cut 0 bases from V and 6 bases from J, with 8 bases between. Looked up from germline, CDR1 is LGHNT and CDR2 is FRNRAP. The CDR3 spans 13 residues. Each sample gave at least 7 million isolated PBMCs. The same sample was also studied in work on T cells of mothers and their children.

The source is a boy younger than 18 in good health. The chain uses TRBV12-5 and TRBJ1-2; the D is unclear. Sequenced input: blood. CDR3 in amino acids: CASGLVLGDGYTF. CDR3 nucleotides: TGTGCTAGTGGTTTGGTCCTTGGGGATGGCTACACCTTC.